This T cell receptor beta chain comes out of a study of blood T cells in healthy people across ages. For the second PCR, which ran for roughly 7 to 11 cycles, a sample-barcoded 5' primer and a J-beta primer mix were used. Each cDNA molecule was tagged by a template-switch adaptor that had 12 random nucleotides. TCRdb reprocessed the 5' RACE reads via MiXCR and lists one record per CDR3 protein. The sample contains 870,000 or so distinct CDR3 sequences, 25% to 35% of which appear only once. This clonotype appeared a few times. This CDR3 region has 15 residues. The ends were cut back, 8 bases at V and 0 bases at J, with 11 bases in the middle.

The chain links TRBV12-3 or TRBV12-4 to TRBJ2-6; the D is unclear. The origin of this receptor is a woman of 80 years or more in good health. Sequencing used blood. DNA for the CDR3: TGTGCCAGCGGCCTCCTCTTCTCTGGGGCCAACGTCCTGACTTTC. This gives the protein CASGLLFSGANVLTF.